This T cell receptor (beta chain) comes out of a study of blood T cell repertoires in COVID-19. Study information: Researchers got acute and convalescent COVID-19 samples from the United States, Italy and Spain. In each case, the material was cDNA or gDNA derived from T cells, B-cell-depleted T cells, or PBMCs.

Methods used by the authors: The assay estimated nucleated cells by amplifying reference gene primers. Profiling relied on immunoSEQ multiplex PCR, and the TCRdb table lists in-frame clones only, not all of them. V and J calls and clone size are copied from that table; D and trimming were computed from the DNA. Here the sample spans around 250,000 clones, roughly 85% being singletons. The sample consisted of peripheral blood. The TCR was taken from a man aged 25 to 40 who had recovered from COVID-19.

The CDR3, as DNA: TGTGCCAGCAGCTTAGCCAGTAGCAATCAGCCCCAGCATTTT. Its protein is CASSLASSNQPQHF. This sequence joins TRBV7-9 and TRBJ1-5; D is ambiguous. From germline, CDR1 is SEHNR and CDR2 FQNEAQ (reference sequence). Trimming left V 0 bases short and J 0 bases short, with 3 bases between. This CDR3 is built from 14 residues.